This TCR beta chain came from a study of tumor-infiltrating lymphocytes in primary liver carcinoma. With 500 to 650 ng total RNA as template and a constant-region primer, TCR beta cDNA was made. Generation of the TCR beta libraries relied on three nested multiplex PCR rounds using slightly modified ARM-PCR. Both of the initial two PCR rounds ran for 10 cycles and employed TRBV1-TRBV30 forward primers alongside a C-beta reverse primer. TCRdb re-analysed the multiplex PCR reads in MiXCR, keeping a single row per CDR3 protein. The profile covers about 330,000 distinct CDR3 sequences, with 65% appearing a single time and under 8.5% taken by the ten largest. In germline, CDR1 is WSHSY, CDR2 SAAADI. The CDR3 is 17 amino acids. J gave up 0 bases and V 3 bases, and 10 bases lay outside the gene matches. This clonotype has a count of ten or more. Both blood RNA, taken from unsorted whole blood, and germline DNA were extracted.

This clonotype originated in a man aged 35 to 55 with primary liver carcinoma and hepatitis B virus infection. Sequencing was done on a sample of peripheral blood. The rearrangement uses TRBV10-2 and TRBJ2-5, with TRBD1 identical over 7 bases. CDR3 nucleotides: TGCGCCAGCAGTGACCTCCCAGGGGGACCGTACCAAGAGACCCAGTACTTC. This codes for CASSDLPGGPYQETQYF.